This passage covers 28 T cell receptor beta chains from one sample sequenced in a study of OX40 agonist ivuxolimab in advanced cancers. Sequencing used immunoSEQ multiplex PCR; TCRdb keeps in-frame clones, though not all of them. The sample has tens of thousands of clones; around 87% are singletons. Here the sequenced sample was CD4+ or CD8+ T cells sorted from blood, taken in a trial of the OX40 agonist ivuxolimab. The receptors were sampled from an adult with an advanced solid tumor such as melanoma, head and neck, liver or kidney cancer.

This chain joins TRBV6-5 and TRBJ1-6; a weak D match, TRBD1 (5 bases). The germline CDR1 and CDR2 sequences are MNHEY and SVGAGI. CDR3 length: 14 residues. Trimming left V 9 bases short and J 2 bases short, with 11 bases between. CDR3 in DNA: TGTGCCAGTAAAACAGGACCCTATAATTCACCCCTCCACTTT. Residues: CASKTGPYNSPLHF.

V gene TRBV9 combines with J gene TRBJ2-1; TRBD2 matches 9 bases. Germline lookup yields CDR1 SGDLS and CDR2 YYNGEE. The CDR3 covers 15 residues. J lost 7 bases, V lost 0 bases, and 5 bases had no gene match. The chain's CDR3 is CASSVAGLAGNEQFF. The CDR3 DNA is TGTGCCAGCAGCGTAGCAGGTCTAGCGGGAAATGAGCAGTTCTTC.

This chain joins TRBV27 and TRBJ2-1; D is uncertain. Trimming left V 2 bases short and J 0 bases short, with 11 bases between. Germline V gene data show CDR1 as MNHEY and CDR2 as SMNVEV (reference sequence). The CDR3 loop spans 16 amino acids. The CDR3 loop is CASSLVVPSSYNEQFF. The CDR3 DNA sequence: TGTGCCAGCAGTTTAGTGGTCCCCAGCTCCTACAATGAGCAGTTCTTC.

The gene calls are TRBV7-7 and TRBJ1-1; D is ambiguous. The CDR3 runs to 13 residues. The germline CDR1 and CDR2 sequences are SSHAT and FNYEAQ (reference sequence). Trimming took 2 bases from V and 1 from J, leaving 5 bases between them. This CDR3 is CASSLTENTEAFF. As DNA, the CDR3 is TGTGCCAGCAGCTTAACAGAGAACACTGAAGCTTTCTTT. The whole variable domain, filled in from reference TRBV7-7 and TRBJ1-1, reads GAGVSQSPRYKVTKRGQDVTLRCDPISSHATLYWYQQALGQGPEFLTYFNYEAQPDKSGLPSDRFSAERPEGSISTLTIQRTEQRDSAMYRCASSLTENTEAFFGQGTRLTVV.

The genes are TRBV5-1 and TRBJ2-2; 7 positions agree with TRBD2. J gave up 6 bases and V 0 bases, and 5 bases lay outside the gene matches. The CDR3 contains 15 residues. The germline gives CDR1 SGHRS, CDR2 YFSETQ. For the CDR3, the DNA is TGCGCCAGCAGCTTGGCCGACGGACTAGCCGGGGAGCTGTTTTTT. Encoded protein: CASSLADGLAGELFF. Using reference TRBV5-1 and TRBJ2-2 for the parts outside the CDR3, the full variable domain is KAGVTQTPRYLIKTRGQQVTLSCSPISGHRSVSWYQQTPGQGLQFLFEYFSETQRNKGNFPGRFSGRQFSNSRSEMNVSTLELGDSALYLCASSLADGLAGELFFGEGSRLTVL.

The chain recombines TRBV11-2 with TRBJ1-4; no firm D call. Germline-derived CDR1 and CDR2 are SGHAT and FQNNGV. The CDR3 extends over 14 amino acids. V was shortened by 1 base and J by 8 bases, with 11 bases between the two germline ends. The CDR3 region has the DNA TGTGCCAGCAGCTTAGTACTTACCGAGGAAAAACTGTTTTTT. Protein product: CASSLVLTEEKLFF. The full variable domain, in which reference TRBV11-2 and TRBJ1-4 provide the parts outside the CDR3, is EAGVAQSPRYKIIEKRQSVAFWCNPISGHATLYWYQQILGQGPKLLIQFQNNGVVDDSQLPKDRFSAERLKGVDSTLKIQPAKLEDSAVYLCASSLVLTEEKLFFGSGTQLSVL.

This clone came up once. The genes are TRBV13 and TRBJ2-1, with 8 bases aligning to TRBD1. The V segment lost 5 bases and the J segment 8 bases; nucleotides outside the gene matches: 5. CDR1 is PRHDT, CDR2 FYEKMQ, per germline (reference sequence). This CDR3 has 13 amino acids. The CDR3 loop reads CASSPDRDHEQFF. CDR3 DNA sequence: TGTGCCAGCAGCCCGGACAGGGACCATGAGCAGTTCTTC.

This clone has only one observation. The J gene is TRBJ2-1, the V gene TRBV7-9, with a possible D match to TRBD2 (7 bases). The germline V and J ends were trimmed by 7 bases and 5 bases, with 15 bases remaining between them. Germline CDR1 and CDR2: SEHNR and FQNEAQ (reference sequence). This CDR3 region has 14 residues. CDR3 DNA: TGTGCCAGCAAGGGGGGGTCAAGCGACAATGAGCAGTTCTTC. It specifies CASKGGSSDNEQFF.

The chain carries TRBV7-6 and TRBJ2-2; D is unclear. The germline V gene has CDR1 SGHVS and CDR2 FNYEAQ. V was shortened by 2 bases and J by 6 bases, with 4 bases between the two germline ends. This CDR3 is 12 amino acids long. CDR3 amino acids: CASSLSPGELFF. The CDR3 DNA follows: TGTGCCAGCAGCTTAAGTCCCGGGGAGCTGTTTTTT.

V usage is TRBV7-6 and J usage is TRBJ1-4; D gene unclear. CDR1 is SGHVS, CDR2 FNYEAQ, per germline. The CDR3 sequence is 13 residues long. The germline V and J ends were trimmed by 0 bases and 8 bases, with 7 bases remaining between them. This CDR3 reads CASSLAPGEKLFF. As DNA, the CDR3 is TGTGCCAGCAGCTTAGCCCCTGGGGAAAAACTGTTTTTT.

V gene TRBV7-8 combines with J gene TRBJ1-2; TRBD1 matches 11 bases. Looked up from germline, CDR1 is SGHVS and CDR2 is FQNEAQ. V shed 5 bases, J shed 5 bases, and the junction held 10 bases outside the gene matches. This CDR3 region has 16 residues. This CDR3 reads CASSPGDRGAGYGYTF. The CDR3 coding sequence is TGTGCCAGCAGCCCCGGGGACAGGGGGGCGGGGTATGGCTACACCTTC. Filled out from reference TRBV7-8 and TRBJ1-2, the complete variable domain reads GAGVSQSPRYKVAKRGQDVALRCDPISGHVSLFWYQQALGQGPEFLTYFQNEAQLDKSGLPSDRFFAERPEGSVSTLKIQRTQQEDSAVYLCASSPGDRGAGYGYTFGSGTRLTVV.

In DNA form, the CDR3 reads TGTGCCAGCAGCGTAGTTGCAGGGGGCTACAATGAGCAGTTCTTC. As protein: CASSVVAGGYNEQFF. V gene TRBV9 combines with J gene TRBJ2-1; TRBD1 matches 7 bases. Looked up from germline, CDR1 is SGDLS and CDR2 is YYNGEE. The ends lost 0 bases at V and 3 bases at J; junction bases unmatched: 3. The length of the CDR3 is 15 residues.

J is TRBJ2-7 and V is TRBV7-9; D possibly corresponds to TRBD1 (5 bases). The CDR3 contains 12 residues. Germline loops: CDR1 SEHNR, CDR2 FQNEAQ (reference sequence). Trimming removed 5 bases from V and 3 bases from J, with 8 bases in between. The CDR3 loop reads CASSPDNYEQYF. CDR3 nucleotide sequence: TGTGCCAGCAGCCCGGACAACTACGAGCAGTACTTC.

V is TRBV4-2 and J is TRBJ2-1, with D possibly being TRBD1 (6 bases). Trimming took off 0 bases at V and 5 bases at J, with 8 bases between the two ends. The V gene's germline CDR1 is LGHNA and CDR2 YNFKEQ. CDR3 length: 14 residues. DNA of the CDR3: TGTGCCAGCAGCCAAGACAGGGGCGACAATGAGCAGTTCTTC. Amino acid sequence: CASSQDRGDNEQFF.

V is TRBV9 and J is TRBJ2-2; D is uncertain. V was cut by 0 bases and J by 6 bases, with 15 bases left in between. This CDR3 is built from 16 residues. Germline CDR1 SGDLS, CDR2 YYNGEE. The CDR3 DNA sequence: TGTGCCAGCAGCGTAGAGATTAGCTGGGTCCCCGGGGAGCTGTTTTTT. It encodes CASSVEISWVPGELFF.

V usage is TRBV5-5 and J usage is TRBJ1-1, with D unresolved. Per the germline V gene, CDR1 is SGHKS and CDR2 is YYEKEE (reference sequence). The CDR3 spans 16 residues. Trimming removed 5 bases at V and 1 base at J, with 18 bases between. CDR3 region: CASSPAVRTENTEAFF. The CDR3 nucleotides read TGTGCCAGCAGTCCCGCCGTCCGGACGGAGAACACTGAAGCTTTCTTT.

V is TRBV5-6 and J is TRBJ2-7, with unresolved D. The CDR3 loop spans 11 amino acids. V was pared by 4 bases and J by 3 bases, with 5 bases between. Germline-derived CDR1 and CDR2 are SGHDT and YYEEEE. The CDR3 coding sequence is TGTGCCAGCAGCCGTTACTACGAGCAGTACTTC. Translation gives CASSRYYEQYF.

The chain employs TRBV7-9 and TRBJ2-3; 12 nucleotides match TRBD1. The CDR3 totals 18 residues. V shed 2 bases and J 5 bases; nucleotides not matched to a gene: 11. Germline lookup yields CDR1 SEHNR and CDR2 FQNEAQ (reference sequence). CDR3 residues: CASSLPRDRGPRGDTQYF. The CDR3 nucleotides read TGTGCCAGCAGCTTACCCCGGGACAGGGGGCCCCGCGGAGATACGCAGTATTTT.

V usage is TRBV19 and J usage is TRBJ2-1; D not resolved. The CDR3 has 11 residues. The germline V gene encodes CDR1 LNHDA and CDR2 SQIVND (reference sequence). V dropped 5 bases and J dropped 9 bases, with 8 bases sitting between them. The CDR3 nucleotides are TGTGCCAGTAGTCTGGCGTTTGAGCAGTTCTTC. Translating gives CASSLAFEQFF.

The chain employs TRBV27 and TRBJ1-2; 8 bases fit TRBD1. Germline CDR1 and CDR2: MNHEY and SMNVEV (reference sequence). Trimming took 3 bases from V and 7 from J; bases not matched to a gene: 7. The CDR3 contains 14 residues. As DNA, the CDR3 is TGTGCCAGCAGTTTCGCCAGGGGGCTCATTGGCTACACCTTC. This gives the protein CASSFARGLIGYTF.

The V and J genes are TRBV7-9 and TRBJ1-1; 7 nucleotides align to TRBD1. Germline lookup yields CDR1 SEHNR and CDR2 FQNEAQ (reference sequence). This CDR3 region has 14 residues. The V segment lost 7 bases and the J segment 7 bases; nucleotides outside the gene matches: 12. Written as DNA, the CDR3 is TGTGCCAGCAACACCCCGACAGGGATGTTTGAAGCTTTCTTT. This encodes CASNTPTGMFEAFF.

This chain uses TRBV2 with TRBJ2-1, with 14 bases lining up with TRBD2. The CDR3 totals 16 residues. CDR1 and CDR2 (germline): SNHLY, FYNNEI. V lost 7 bases and J lost 6; bases outside the gene matches: 8. CDR3 loop: CASIMPGLAGVNEQFF. The CDR3 bases are TGTGCCAGCATCATGCCGGGACTAGCGGGAGTCAATGAGCAGTTCTTC.

This chain joins TRBV7-9 and TRBJ2-5, with a weak D call TRBD2 (6 bases). Between the trimmed V and J ends, which lost 5 bases and 0 bases, there was a span of 10 bases. The CDR3 is made up of 14 amino acids. CDR1 is SEHNR and CDR2 is FQNEAQ in the germline V gene (reference sequence). The chain's CDR3 is CASSPGEYQETQYF. CDR3 bases: TGTGCCAGCAGCCCGGGGGAGTACCAAGAGACCCAGTACTTC.

A single count supports this clone. The chain is built from TRBV14 and TRBJ2-7, with D possibly being TRBD2 (5 bases). Per germline, CDR1 SGHDN and CDR2 FVKESK. The V end was cut by 4 bases, the J end by 1 base, with 11 bases between. The CDR3 runs to 14 residues. This chain's CDR3 is CASSLSGDSYEQYV. The CDR3 DNA reads as TGTGCCAGCAGCCTAAGCGGTGATTCCTACGAGCAGTACGTC.

The rearrangement uses TRBV15 and TRBJ1-1, with D unclear. From germline, CDR1 is LNHNV and CDR2 YYDKDF (reference sequence). The CDR3 runs 13 residues. V was cut by 7 bases and J by 7 bases, with 16 bases left in between. The CDR3 bases are TGTGCCACCACGGGCGTGGGGAGAGGTGAAGCTTTCTTT. As protein: CATTGVGRGEAFF. Full variable domain (missing parts from reference TRBV15 and TRBJ1-1): DAMVIQNPRYQVTQFGKPVTLSCSQTLNHNVMYWYQQKSSQAPKLLFHYYDKDFNNEADTPDNFQSRRPNTSFCFLDIRSPGLGDTAMYLCATTGVGRGEAFFGQGTRLTVV.

This sequence joins TRBV25-1 and TRBJ2-4; 7 bases match TRBD1. This CDR3 comprises 18 residues. Trimming at V came to 4 bases and at J to 0 bases, leaving 12 bases not matched to a gene. CDR1 is MGHDK and CDR2 is SYGVNS in the germline V gene. CDR3 sequence: CASSGRDRQTLAKNIQYF. Written as DNA, the CDR3 is TGTGCCAGCAGTGGCCGGGACAGACAAACGCTAGCCAAAAACATTCAGTACTTC. Complete variable domain (other parts from reference TRBV25-1 and TRBJ2-4): EADIYQTPRYLVIGTGKKITLECSQTMGHDKMYWYQQDPGMELHLIHYSYGVNSTEKGDLSSESTVSRIRTEHFPLTLESARPSHTSQYLCASSGRDRQTLAKNIQYFGAGTRLSVL.

The chain combines TRBV4-1 with TRBJ1-1; tentatively, D is TRBD1 (6 bases). Trimming took 1 base from V and 5 from J, leaving 11 bases between them. This CDR3 has 14 residues. The germline V gene has CDR1 MGHRA and CDR2 YSYEKL. CDR3 amino acids: CASSQAQGGTEAFF. The CDR3 nucleotides read TGCGCCAGCAGCCAAGCACAGGGAGGGACTGAAGCTTTCTTT.

The gene calls are TRBV9 and TRBJ2-1, with no clear D. The CDR3 is 13 amino acids. Trimming removed 0 bases at V and 15 bases at J, with 16 bases between. Germline loops: CDR1 SGDLS, CDR2 YYNGEE. CDR3 sequence reads: CASSVGGQTLRFF. In nucleotides, the CDR3 is TGTGCCAGCAGCGTAGGTGGCCAAACGCTACGGTTCTTC.